Following are 15 T cell receptor beta chains from one sample sequenced in a study of Ad26.COV2.S vaccination and SARS-CoV-2 variants. The assay was immunoSEQ multiplex PCR, and TCRdb's table has in-frame clones only and misses some. The table lists under 550,000 clones, approximately 90% of them singletons. The treatment here: roughly 18 received Ad26.COV2.S at low or high dose, single or two shots; 5 received placebo; per-sample allocation not given. The samples date from day 63 after the first vaccine or placebo injection. The source material was peripheral blood, sampled in a trial of Ad26.COV2.S vaccine versus placebo. The source is a person between 18 and 65 years old who received the Ad26.COV2.S COVID-19 vaccine or a placebo.

CDR3 sequence (DNA): TGTGCCAGCAGCTTACTCCGGTCAGCTGAAAACTCTGGGGCCAACGTCCTGACTTTC. As protein: CASSLLRSAENSGANVLTF. The chain combines TRBV7-2 with TRBJ2-6; D uncertain. The V and J ends lost 2 bases and 0 bases respectively, with 17 bases between them. Germline CDR1 and CDR2: SGHTA and FQGNSA. This CDR3 region has 19 residues.

The chain couples TRBV9 to TRBJ2-7; D is perhaps TRBD1 or TRBD2 (6 bases each). Germline V gene lookup returns CDR1 SGDLS and CDR2 YYNGEE. This CDR3 contains 14 residues. The V end lost 3 bases, the J end lost 3 bases, and 13 bases lay between the germline ends. This CDR3 is CASSGGATGYEQYF. The CDR3 nucleotides are TGTGCCAGCAGCGGGGGGGCGACGGGCTACGAGCAGTACTTC.

The CDR3 DNA follows: TGTGCCACCAGCAGAGACAGGGGGCGCGCGGCCTTAGTATTGGACACCTTC. Its protein is CATSRDRGRAALVLDTF. This chain joins TRBV15 and TRBJ1-2; 8 nucleotides agree with TRBD1. The CDR3 length is 17 residues. Germline V gene sequence: CDR1 LNHNV, CDR2 YYDKDF (reference sequence). V trimming: 0 bases; J trimming: 12 bases; junction bases outside the gene matches: 18.

This clone appeared once. The V gene is TRBV5-1, the J gene TRBJ2-3; D may be TRBD1 (6 bases). Trimming cost V 4 bases and J 1 base, with 10 bases left between them. Germline values: CDR1 SGHRS, CDR2 YFSETQ. The CDR3 totals 14 residues. CDR3 DNA sequence: TGCGCCAGCAGCACCTGGACAGGCACAGATACGCAGTATTTT. Translated, it gives CASSTWTGTDTQYF.

The V gene is TRBV6-5, the J gene TRBJ2-1; tentatively, D is TRBD1 or TRBD2 (7 bases each). The CDR3 contains 15 residues. Germline loops: CDR1 MNHEY, CDR2 SVGAGI. V lost 5 bases and J lost 5, with 16 bases in between. CDR3 loop: CASSKQGRGNNEQFF. The DNA for the CDR3 is TGTGCCAGCAGTAAACAGGGGAGGGGAAACAATGAGCAGTTCTTC.

The chain uses TRBV6-5 and TRBJ2-4; TRBD1 is a possible D gene (6 bases). Germline V gene data show CDR1 as MNHEY and CDR2 as SVGAGI. The CDR3 has 16 amino acids. Trimming took off 0 bases at V and 2 bases at J, with 11 bases between the two ends. The CDR3 bases are TGTGCCAGCAGTTACTCGGCAGGGGCGACCAAAAACATTCAGTACTTC. Its translation is CASSYSAGATKNIQYF.

The chain has TRBV13 and TRBJ1-5; D unclear. The CDR3 sequence is 15 residues long. V lost 0 bases and J lost 3, with 9 bases in between. CDR1 and CDR2 (germline): PRHDT, FYEKMQ (reference sequence). The CDR3 DNA reads TGTGCCAGCAGCTTAGGACGCAGTTACAATCAGCCCCAGCATTTT. Protein product: CASSLGRSYNQPQHF.

This clone was seen more than once but under ten times. V usage is TRBV28 and J usage is TRBJ1-5; 7 nucleotides align to TRBD1. With V trimmed by 6 bases and J by 3 bases, 11 bases remained unmatched. There are 16 residues in the CDR3. Germline V gives CDR1 MDHEN, CDR2 SYDVKM. CDR3 sequence (DNA): TGTGCCAGCAGGGGAAGGGGGCAAATCAACAATCAGCCCCAGCATTTT. This translates into CASRGRGQINNQPQHF.

Turning to this clone: One end of the junction varies from germline; a read error may be responsible. J is TRBJ2-5 and V is TRBV20-1, with a weak D call TRBD2 (6 bases). This CDR3 has 11 residues. Germline values: CDR1 DFQATT, CDR2 SNEGSKA (reference sequence). Here the CDR3 reads CSGGVQETQYF. CDR3 nucleotides: TGTAGTGGCGGGGTACAAGAGACCCAGTACTTC.

The chain couples TRBV28 to TRBJ1-5, with TRBD1 identical over 7 bases. The CDR3 extends over 17 amino acids. The V segment lost 6 bases and the J segment 3 bases; nucleotides outside the gene matches: 14. Germline V gene sequence: CDR1 MDHEN, CDR2 SYDVKM. The chain's CDR3 is CASSLLTGFTDNQPQHF. The CDR3 DNA follows: TGTGCCAGCAGCCTATTGACAGGGTTTACAGACAATCAGCCCCAGCATTTT.

The genes are TRBV3-1 (or the pseudogene TRBV3-2) and TRBJ2-2; D is perhaps TRBD1 (6 bases). Germline lookup yields CDR1 LGHDT and CDR2 YNNKEL (reference sequence). The CDR3 totals 19 residues. Trimming took 3 bases from V and 0 from J, leaving 20 bases between them. As DNA, the CDR3 is TGTGCCAGCAGCCACGCGCTGATCAGGGGACCCTCGAACACCGGGGAGCTGTTTTTT. Amino acids: CASSHALIRGPSNTGELFF.

The chain carries TRBV11-2 and TRBJ1-5; weak D call: TRBD1 (5 bases). This CDR3 is built from 15 residues. V was cut by 5 bases and J by 3 bases, with 14 bases left in between. Germline CDR1 is SGHAT and CDR2 is FQNNGV. CDR3 coding DNA: TGTGCCAGCAGCCGGGACGGCGAACCCAATCAGCCCCAGCATTTT. Translated, it gives CASSRDGEPNQPQHF.

This sequence joins TRBV6-5 and TRBJ1-2; 10 bases map to TRBD1. The germline CDR1 and CDR2 sequences are MNHEY and SVGAGI. The J segment lost 3 bases and the V segment lost 4 bases, leaving 5 bases of the junction unmatched. This CDR3 contains 15 residues. Here the CDR3 reads CASSFAGTGDYGYTF. Here the CDR3 DNA reads TGTGCCAGCAGTTTCGCCGGGACAGGGGACTATGGCTACACCTTC.

The rearrangement uses TRBV30 and TRBJ1-5; 8 bases are a match to TRBD1. Unmatched junction bases numbered 12, after V lost 3 bases and J lost 5 bases. The CDR3 is made up of 16 amino acids. The germline CDR1 and CDR2 sequences are GTSNPN and SVGIG (reference sequence). CDR3 residues: CAWSRYDRGGDQPQHF. CDR3 in DNA: TGTGCCTGGAGCAGATATGACAGGGGAGGGGATCAGCCCCAGCATTTT.

The rearrangement joins TRBV6-5 to TRBJ1-4; D possibly corresponds to TRBD1 (6 bases). The V gene's germline CDR1 is MNHEY and CDR2 SVGAGI. This CDR3 spans 14 amino acids. Trimming removed 5 bases from V and 1 base from J, with 8 bases in between. CDR3 residues: CASSQGKTNEKLFF. The CDR3 DNA is TGTGCCAGCAGTCAGGGGAAAACTAATGAAAAACTGTTTTTT.